This is a list of T cell receptor beta chains from one sample in a study of vaccination effects on CD4 cells after COVID-19. Their target antigens are unknown. Assay: immunoSEQ multiplex PCR; the TCRdb copy retains only in-frame clones and omits some. The table has 20,000 to 25,000 clones, 70% to 75% seen once. The sequencing here drew on CD4+ T cells from PBMCs cultured with SARS-CoV-2 spike peptides, taken before COVID-19 vaccination. These receptor sequences come from a human donor who received a COVID-19 vaccine. CDR3s include the opening cysteine and the closing phenylalanine or tryptophan. Each record gives: V gene, J gene, clone size, D gene, CDR3 protein, CDR3 DNA. A D gene is named only where the DNA matches it firmly. The size field is filled for only some rows; it gives once, few, many or a size class.

v_call: TRBV7-8; j_call: TRBJ1-2; clone_size: -; d_call: -; cdr3_aa: CASSLVLKGGNFYGYTF; cdr3_nt: TGTGCCAGCAGCTTAGTACTAAAAGGCGGGAATTTCTATGGCTACACCTTC
v_call: TRBV5-4; j_call: TRBJ1-3; clone_size: few; d_call: -; cdr3_aa: CASSLQGINTIYF; cdr3_nt: TGTGCCAGCAGCTTGCAGGGAATAAACACCATATATTTT
v_call: TRBV27; j_call: TRBJ2-1; clone_size: few; d_call: -; cdr3_aa: CASNQGTEPNEQFF; cdr3_nt: TGTGCCAGCAACCAAGGGACGGAGCCCAATGAGCAGTTCTTC
v_call: TRBV2; j_call: TRBJ2-6; clone_size: -; d_call: -; cdr3_aa: CASKEGARAGANVLTF; cdr3_nt: TGTGCCAGCAAGGAGGGGGCAAGGGCTGGGGCCAACGTCCTGACTTTC
v_call: TRBV6-5; j_call: TRBJ2-4; clone_size: once; d_call: TRBD2; cdr3_aa: CASRLAGEKNIQYF; cdr3_nt: TGTGCCAGCAGGCTAGCGGGTGAGAAAAACATTCAGTACTTC
v_call: TRBV29-1; j_call: TRBJ1-1; clone_size: -; d_call: -; cdr3_aa: CSVLRQSEAFF; cdr3_nt: TGCAGCGTCTTGCGGCAGAGTGAAGCTTTCTTT
v_call: TRBV6-4; j_call: TRBJ2-2; clone_size: medium-sized; d_call: TRBD2; cdr3_aa: CASKTLAGDTGELFF; cdr3_nt: TGTGCCAGCAAGACGCTAGCGGGAGACACCGGGGAGCTGTTTTTT
v_call: TRBV4-1; j_call: TRBJ1-2; clone_size: few; d_call: TRBD1; cdr3_aa: CASSQDATGVRGYTF; cdr3_nt: TGCGCCAGCAGCCAAGATGCCACAGGGGTGCGTGGCTACACCTTC
v_call: TRBV6-5; j_call: TRBJ2-7; clone_size: -; d_call: -; cdr3_aa: CASSYNIRGAGEQYF; cdr3_nt: TGTGCCAGCAGTTACAACATTAGGGGGGCGGGTGAGCAGTACTTC
v_call: TRBV24-1; j_call: TRBJ1-2; clone_size: -; d_call: TRBD1; cdr3_aa: CATEGQGAVGYTF; cdr3_nt: TGTGCCACCGAAGGACAGGGGGCGGTTGGCTACACCTTC
v_call: TRBV5-1; j_call: TRBJ2-3; clone_size: -; d_call: -; cdr3_aa: CASSSGVTSTDTQYF; cdr3_nt: TGCGCCAGCAGCTCCGGCGTCACTAGCACAGATACGCAGTATTTT
v_call: TRBV3-1/TRBV3-2; j_call: TRBJ2-1; clone_size: -; d_call: -; cdr3_aa: CASSQDLGNEQFF; cdr3_nt: TGTGCCAGCAGCCAAGATTTGGGCAATGAGCAGTTCTTC
v_call: TRBV30; j_call: TRBJ2-5; clone_size: once; d_call: -; cdr3_aa: CAWSVSGEETQYF; cdr3_nt: TGTGCCTGGAGTGTATCTGGGGAGGAGACCCAGTACTTC
v_call: TRBV5-1; j_call: TRBJ2-7; clone_size: -; d_call: -; cdr3_aa: CASSFGLTDYEQYF; cdr3_nt: TGCGCCAGCAGCTTCGGACTCACGGACTACGAGCAGTACTTC
v_call: TRBV12-3/TRBV12-4; j_call: TRBJ1-2; clone_size: -; d_call: -; cdr3_aa: CASSLGGVYGYTF; cdr3_nt: TGTGCCAGCAGTTTGGGGGGAGTATATGGCTACACCTTC
v_call: TRBV5-1; j_call: TRBJ2-2; clone_size: -; d_call: -; cdr3_aa: CASSLAGQGNTGELFF; cdr3_nt: TGCGCCAGCAGCTTGGCGGGGCAGGGGAACACCGGGGAGCTGTTTTTT
v_call: TRBV5-1; j_call: TRBJ2-3; clone_size: -; d_call: TRBD2; cdr3_aa: CASSPDPGGRATDTQYF; cdr3_nt: TGCGCCAGCAGCCCGGATCCTGGCGGGAGGGCCACAGATACGCAGTATTTT
v_call: TRBV19; j_call: TRBJ1-2; clone_size: -; d_call: TRBD1; cdr3_aa: CASNHRTGRNGYTF; cdr3_nt: TGTGCCAGTAATCATCGGACAGGGCGGAATGGCTACACCTTC
v_call: TRBV2; j_call: TRBJ2-7; clone_size: -; d_call: -; cdr3_aa: CASSGGIHEQYF; cdr3_nt: TGTGCCAGCAGTGGGGGAATCCACGAGCAGTACTTC
v_call: TRBV19; j_call: TRBJ1-3; clone_size: -; d_call: -; cdr3_aa: CASRTGDRLLSGNTIYF; cdr3_nt: TGTGCCAGTAGAACGGGAGACAGGTTGCTCTCTGGAAACACCATATATTTT
v_call: TRBV5-5; j_call: TRBJ2-2; clone_size: -; d_call: TRBD1; cdr3_aa: CASSLGQGAAGELFF; cdr3_nt: TGTGCCAGCAGCTTGGGACAGGGGGCCGCCGGGGAGCTGTTTTTT
v_call: TRBV6-5; j_call: TRBJ2-5; clone_size: -; d_call: TRBD1; cdr3_aa: CASSLTGQGGGAQYF; cdr3_nt: TGTGCCAGCAGCCTGACGGGACAGGGTGGGGGTGCCCAGTACTTC
v_call: TRBV9; j_call: TRBJ1-2; clone_size: few; d_call: -; cdr3_aa: CASSGGHGYTF; cdr3_nt: TGTGCCAGCAGCGGGGGACATGGCTACACCTTC
v_call: TRBV5-4; j_call: TRBJ1-4; clone_size: -; d_call: TRBD1; cdr3_aa: CASSSDTGVNEKLFF; cdr3_nt: TGTGCCAGCAGCTCAGATACAGGGGTTAATGAAAAACTGTTTTTT
v_call: TRBV12-5; j_call: TRBJ2-2; clone_size: -; d_call: -; cdr3_aa: CASGWNLLVGAGELFF; cdr3_nt: TGTGCTAGTGGTTGGAACCTTCTGGTGGGGGCCGGGGAGCTGTTTTTT
v_call: TRBV19; j_call: TRBJ1-5; clone_size: few; d_call: -; cdr3_aa: CASSRGGGFNQPQHF; cdr3_nt: TGTGCCAGTAGTAGGGGCGGCGGCTTCAATCAGCCCCAGCATTTT
v_call: TRBV5-1; j_call: TRBJ1-1; clone_size: -; d_call: -; cdr3_aa: CASSFEAQNTEAFF; cdr3_nt: TGCGCCAGCAGCTTTGAAGCCCAGAACACTGAAGCTTTCTTT
v_call: TRBV5-8; j_call: TRBJ2-7; clone_size: once; d_call: -; cdr3_aa: CASSQFRGYEQYF; cdr3_nt: TGTGCCAGCAGCCAGTTCCGAGGGTACGAGCAGTACTTC
v_call: TRBV10-3; j_call: TRBJ1-2; clone_size: -; d_call: TRBD1; cdr3_aa: CAISESLLKGQGAANYGYTF; cdr3_nt: TGTGCCATCAGTGAGTCGTTATTGAAGGGACAGGGGGCAGCTAACTATGGCTACACCTTC
v_call: TRBV7-9; j_call: TRBJ2-7; clone_size: -; d_call: -; cdr3_aa: CASSFSFDEQYF; cdr3_nt: TGTGCCAGCAGCTTTTCTTTCGACGAGCAGTACTTC
v_call: TRBV18; j_call: TRBJ1-2; clone_size: -; d_call: -; cdr3_aa: CASSPSYFRGTNGYTF; cdr3_nt: TGTGCCAGCTCACCAAGTTATTTCCGGGGAACCAATGGCTACACCTTC
v_call: TRBV24-1; j_call: TRBJ2-7; clone_size: -; d_call: -; cdr3_aa: CATFTGSPYEQYF; cdr3_nt: TGTGCCACATTTACAGGGAGCCCCTACGAGCAGTACTTC
v_call: TRBV6-5; j_call: TRBJ2-7; clone_size: -; d_call: -; cdr3_aa: CASSLDATYEQYF; cdr3_nt: TGTGCCAGCAGCCTTGACGCAACCTACGAGCAGTACTTC
v_call: TRBV5-1; j_call: TRBJ2-3; clone_size: -; d_call: TRBD2; cdr3_aa: CASNKVPGLATDTQYF; cdr3_nt: TGCGCCAGCAACAAGGTCCCGGGACTAGCCACAGATACGCAGTATTTT
v_call: TRBV12-3/TRBV12-4; j_call: TRBJ1-2; clone_size: -; d_call: -; cdr3_aa: CASSGGAYGYTF; cdr3_nt: TGTGCCAGTTCGGGGGGCGCCTATGGCTACACCTTC
v_call: TRBV5-8; j_call: TRBJ2-1; clone_size: -; d_call: -; cdr3_aa: CASSGMGYSYNEQFF; cdr3_nt: TGTGCCAGCAGCGGGATGGGGTACTCCTACAATGAGCAGTTCTTC
v_call: TRBV5-8; j_call: TRBJ1-6; clone_size: -; d_call: -; cdr3_aa: CASSPSGTQYSPLHF; cdr3_nt: TGTGCCAGCAGTCCATCCGGGACACAGTATTCACCCCTCCACTTT
v_call: TRBV4-1; j_call: TRBJ2-5; clone_size: -; d_call: TRBD1; cdr3_aa: CASRRGAGGRETQYF; cdr3_nt: TGCGCCAGCAGACGCGGCGCAGGGGGCCGAGAGACCCAGTACTTC
v_call: TRBV5-5; j_call: TRBJ1-2; clone_size: -; d_call: -; cdr3_aa: CASSIQGPYGYTF; cdr3_nt: TGTGCCAGCAGCATTCAGGGGCCCTATGGCTACACCTTC